This T cell receptor beta chain was captured in a study of Ad26.COV2.S vaccination and SARS-CoV-2 variants. Overall study context: Donor allocation was to the COV1001 Ad26.COV2.S trial arm.

In the case of this clone: What it binds is unknown.

Treatment meaning: about 20 received Ad26.COV2.S at low or high dose, single or two shots; several received placebo; per-sample allocation not given. The samples date from day 63 after the first vaccine or placebo injection. At a Boston site, the person donating was an adult of 18-55 years. Built on an Ad26 vector, the vaccine expressed Wuhan-strain SARS-CoV-2 spike. Study findings and constraints: Those who received vaccine or placebo ended up with similar non-spike TCR breadth.

TCRdb's table, derived via immunoSEQ multiplex PCR, lists solely in-frame clones and lacks some. The data contain about 420,000 clones, over 75% of them seen just once; the ten biggest clones take up 3.5% to 4%. Germline assignment: CDR1 ENHRY and CDR2 SYGVKD. The CDR3 is made up of 14 amino acids. V was pared by 4 bases and J by 2 bases, with 12 bases between. The chain couples TRBV10-3 to TRBJ2-7; D perhaps matches TRBD1 (5 bases). The sample was peripheral blood, taken in a trial of Ad26.COV2.S vaccine versus placebo. This clonotype was obtained from a person aged 18 to 65 who received the Ad26.COV2.S COVID-19 vaccine or a placebo. CDR3 DNA: TGTGCCATCAGTGGCCAGGGTCACCCCTACGAGCAGTACTTC. It translates to CAISGQGHPYEQYF.